Given below is one T cell receptor (beta chain) in context. The data stem from a study of blood T cell repertoires in COVID-19. At the level of the study: Researchers got acute and convalescent COVID-19 samples from the United States, Italy and Spain. PBMCs, B-cell-depleted T cells, or T cells were the source of the cDNA or gDNA that made up the material.

In the study's own analysis: Scientists estimated how many nucleated cells there were by amplifying reference gene primers. Here immunoSEQ multiplex PCR was the method, and the copy in TCRdb shows in-frame clones only, minus some. V, J and clone size derive from that table, while D and trimming were established from the DNA sequence. The sample yields just over 650,000 clones, 90% seen once. The source is a woman aged 18-29 years with acute or convalescent COVID-19. The sequencing sample was made of peripheral blood.

In DNA, the CDR3 is TGTGCCAGCAGTTTATCTGTGGATACGCAGTATTTT. Its translation is CASSLSVDTQYF. This rearrangement joins TRBV12-3 or TRBV12-4 to TRBJ2-3; D gene unclear. Trimming left V 2 bases short and J 6 bases short, with 6 bases between. This CDR3 has 12 amino acids.